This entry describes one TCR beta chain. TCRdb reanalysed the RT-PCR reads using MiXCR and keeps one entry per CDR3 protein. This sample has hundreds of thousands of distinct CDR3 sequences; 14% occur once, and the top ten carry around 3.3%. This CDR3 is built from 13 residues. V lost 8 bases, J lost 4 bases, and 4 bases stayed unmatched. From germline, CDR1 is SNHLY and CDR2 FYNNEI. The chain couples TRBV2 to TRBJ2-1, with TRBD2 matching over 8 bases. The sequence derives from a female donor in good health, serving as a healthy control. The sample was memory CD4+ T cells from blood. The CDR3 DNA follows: TGTGCCAGCCTAGCGGGTTCGTACAATGAGCAGTTCTTC. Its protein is CASLAGSYNEQFF.